This T cell receptor (beta chain) was sequenced during a study of T cell responses to AZD1222 COVID-19 vaccine. Study information: Analysis merged second doses at about 4 or about 12 weeks. Whole-study findings and limits: Only a handful of AZD1222 recipients were seropositive at baseline. Spike-specific TCR breadth and depth went up after people got two AZD1222 doses.

Assay used: immunoSEQ multiplex PCR; TCRdb lists only in-frame clones, some missing. The sample lists nearly 80,000 clones; more than 70% were seen once. In its sample, this clone was seen a few times. Antigen unknown. Sequencing was performed on peripheral blood, taken on day 0 of AZD1222 vaccination. The source of this sequence is an adult in good health.

CDR3 amino acids: CASSRTSGAVSGANVLTF. The CDR3 DNA follows: TGTGCCAGCAGCCGAACGTCAGGGGCGGTCTCTGGGGCCAACGTCCTGACTTTC. The chain uses TRBV7-8 and TRBJ2-6; D might be TRBD1 (6 bases). Trimming removed 5 bases at V and 0 bases at J, with 17 bases between. Per germline, CDR1 SGHVS and CDR2 FQNEAQ. The CDR3 runs 18 residues.